This entry features one T cell receptor (beta chain) sequence. Its target antigen remains unknown. Compared with germline, one end of the junction differs, possibly owing to a read error. RNA was extracted using the RNeasy kit, and roughly 0.45 to 1 ug of the RNA was reverse transcribed with random hexamers. The immunoSEQ multiplex PCR assay, which covers 54 Vbeta and 13 Jbeta segments, was used to amplify TCR beta CDR3 regions. Bias from PCR amplification was corrected by using a synthetic template baseline for primer optimization and for computational correction. The published analysis was carried out like this. Reads were assigned to V, D and J genes according to IMGT and analyzed in immunoSEQ Analyzer, with only productive sequences retained. Clonality was computed as one minus Shannon entropy normalized by log2 of the number of productive unique sequences. Public and private clones were assessed among the 100 most prevalent clones of each patient and control. A clone was defined as Susac-specific if it was absent from the healthy and MS cohorts, from over a thousand published viral clones and from other ImmuneACCESS disease sequences. The public reads were reprocessed in TCRdb via fastp at Q25 and MiXCR, keeping in-frame beta chains. Entries are consolidated by CDR3 protein sequence, retaining the most common genes and DNA. The V and J calls reflect TCRdb's pipeline rather than the authors' work. Recorded for this sample are about 400,000 distinct CDR3 sequences; 85% to 90% of them occurred a single time. More than 0.09% of the sample is held by the ten biggest clonotypes.

These data belong to a study of CD8 T cells in Susac syndrome (dated by TCRdb to between 2018 and 2021). With regard to the full study: The study used repertoire sequencing to test whether antigen drove CD8+ T cell activation and differentiation in Susac syndrome. Clonality of the CD8+ T cell repertoire was compared between more than 10 healthy donors, approximately 14 Susac syndrome patients and around 16 multiple sclerosis patients. Results and caveats for the whole study, not just this receptor: The number of individuals in the TCR sequencing and HLA analysis was acknowledged as relatively small.

CDR3 length: 14 amino acids, cysteine to phenylalanine. The CDR3 DNA has 42 bases and is translated from base 1. The germline V gene (reference sequence) specifies DFQATT as CDR1 and SNEGSKA as CDR2. Peripheral blood CD8+ and CD4+ T cells from healthy donors, Susac syndrome patients and multiple sclerosis patients were profiled using high-throughput TCR beta sequencing. The multiple sclerosis controls were treatment-naive patients who had stable or active relapsing-remitting disease and met the revised McDonald criteria. Bulk CD8+ and CD4+ T cells were purified magnetically by negative isolation, whereas CD8+ TEMRA cells were enriched by FACS. Blood was drawn into EDTA tubes, processed within 24 hours, and PBMCs were isolated by density gradient centrifugation. PBMCs destined for TCR sequencing were cryopreserved in liquid nitrogen and later thawed in a 37 °C water bath. The sorted or isolated CD4+, CD8+ and CD8+ TEMRA cells had a purity of 90% or higher.

The TCR was taken from a human donor with multiple sclerosis. Source material: CD8+ T cells from PBMCs. Rearrangement joined TRBV20-1 to TRBJ2-3, and 8 bases in between align with TRBD2. The CDR3 reads CSATPGLVPDTQYF. The sequence in DNA is TGCAGCGCTACCCCGGGACTAGTGCCAGATACGCAGTATTTT.